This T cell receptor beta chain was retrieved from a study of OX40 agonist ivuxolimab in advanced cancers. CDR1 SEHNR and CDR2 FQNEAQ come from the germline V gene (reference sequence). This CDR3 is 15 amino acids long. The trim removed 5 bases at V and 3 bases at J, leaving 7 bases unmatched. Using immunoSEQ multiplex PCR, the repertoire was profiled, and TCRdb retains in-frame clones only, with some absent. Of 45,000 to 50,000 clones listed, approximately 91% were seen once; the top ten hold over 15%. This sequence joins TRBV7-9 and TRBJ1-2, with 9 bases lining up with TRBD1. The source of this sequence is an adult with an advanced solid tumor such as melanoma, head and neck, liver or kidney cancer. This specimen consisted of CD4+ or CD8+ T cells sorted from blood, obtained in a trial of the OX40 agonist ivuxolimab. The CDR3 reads CASSTRQGGDYGYTF. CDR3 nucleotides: TGTGCCAGCAGCACGAGACAGGGGGGAGACTATGGCTACACCTTC. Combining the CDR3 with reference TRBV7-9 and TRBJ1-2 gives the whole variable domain DTGVSQNPRHKITKRGQNVTFRCDPISEHNRLYWYRQTLGQGPEFLTYFQNEAQLEKSRLLSDRFSAERPKGSFSTLEIQRTEQGDSAMYLCASSTRQGGDYGYTFGSGTRLTVV.